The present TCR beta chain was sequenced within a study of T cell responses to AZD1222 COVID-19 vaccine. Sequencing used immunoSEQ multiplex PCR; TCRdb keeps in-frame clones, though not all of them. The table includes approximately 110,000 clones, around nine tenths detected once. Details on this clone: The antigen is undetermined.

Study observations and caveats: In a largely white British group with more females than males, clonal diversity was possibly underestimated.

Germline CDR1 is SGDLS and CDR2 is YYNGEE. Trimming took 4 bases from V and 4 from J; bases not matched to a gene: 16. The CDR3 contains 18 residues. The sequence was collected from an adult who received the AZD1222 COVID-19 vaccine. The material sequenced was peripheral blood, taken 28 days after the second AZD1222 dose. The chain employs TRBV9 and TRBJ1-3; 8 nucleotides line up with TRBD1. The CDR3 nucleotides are TGTGCCAGCAGCAGTTACAGGGGGAGTCCAAATTTAGGAAACACCATATATTTT. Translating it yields CASSSYRGSPNLGNTIYF.